This TCR beta chain was recovered during a study of graft-versus-host responses after intestinal transplantation. Study-level information: Anti-thymocyte globulin induction, then tacrolimus and steroids for two to four years, went to all recipients.

As for this clone: Its antigen is unknown.

The repertoire was sequenced with immunoSEQ multiplex PCR; TCRdb's copy has only in-frame clones and lacks some. The sample shows tens of thousands of clones, roughly 95% of them seen only once. V gave up 2 bases and J gave up 1 base, with 11 bases separating them. Germline-derived CDR1 and CDR2 are SGHAT and FQNNGV. The CDR3 totals 15 residues. The origin of this receptor is a human donor who was the organ donor for an intestinal transplant. This chain uses TRBV11-2 with TRBJ1-1; D is ambiguous. The sample in question was unstimulated CD8+ T cells sorted from spleen or lymph node cells, obtained before transplant. The CDR3 DNA follows: TGTGCCAGCAGCTTACAGAGCGGCGCGAACACTGAAGCTTTCTTT. Translated: CASSLQSGANTEAFF.